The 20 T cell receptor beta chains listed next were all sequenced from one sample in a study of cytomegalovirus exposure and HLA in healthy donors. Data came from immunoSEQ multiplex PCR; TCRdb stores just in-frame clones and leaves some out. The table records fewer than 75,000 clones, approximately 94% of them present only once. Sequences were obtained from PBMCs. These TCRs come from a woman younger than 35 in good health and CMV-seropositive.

CDR3 bases: TGTGCCAGTAGTACCCTGGAAGCGGGGGGCGGAGAGACCCAGTACTTC. Translating gives CASSTLEAGGGETQYF. V usage is TRBV19 and J usage is TRBJ2-5, with 9 bases lining up with TRBD2. With 4 bases clipped from V and 4 bases from J, the junction kept 10 bases outside the gene matches. Germline V gene sequence: CDR1 LNHDA, CDR2 SQIVND (reference sequence). The length of the CDR3 is 16 residues.

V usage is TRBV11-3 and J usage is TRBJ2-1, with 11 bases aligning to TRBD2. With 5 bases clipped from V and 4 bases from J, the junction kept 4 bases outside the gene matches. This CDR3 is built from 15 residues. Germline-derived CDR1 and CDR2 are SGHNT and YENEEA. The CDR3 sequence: CASSTRLAGYNEQFF. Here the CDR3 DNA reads TGTGCCAGCAGCACTAGACTAGCGGGATACAATGAGCAGTTCTTC.

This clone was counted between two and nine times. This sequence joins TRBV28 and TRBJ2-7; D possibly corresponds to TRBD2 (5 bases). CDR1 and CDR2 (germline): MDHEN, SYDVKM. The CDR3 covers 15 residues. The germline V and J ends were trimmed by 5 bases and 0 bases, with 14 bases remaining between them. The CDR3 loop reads CASSKLDYTSYEQYF. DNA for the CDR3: TGTGCCAGCAGTAAGTTAGACTATACCTCCTACGAGCAGTACTTC.

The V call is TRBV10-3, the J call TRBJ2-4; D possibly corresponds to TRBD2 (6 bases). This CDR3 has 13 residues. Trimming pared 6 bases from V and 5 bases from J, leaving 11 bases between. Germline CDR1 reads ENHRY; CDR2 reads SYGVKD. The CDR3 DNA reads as TGTGCCATCAGCCAGACTAGGGAAAACATTCAGTACTTC. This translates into CAISQTRENIQYF.

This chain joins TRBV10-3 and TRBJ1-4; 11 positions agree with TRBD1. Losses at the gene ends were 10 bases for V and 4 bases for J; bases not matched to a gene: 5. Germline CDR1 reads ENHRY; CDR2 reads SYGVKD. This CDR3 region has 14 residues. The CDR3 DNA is TGTGCCAGATGGGACAGGGGGTATAATGAAAAACTGTTTTTT. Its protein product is CARWDRGYNEKLFF.

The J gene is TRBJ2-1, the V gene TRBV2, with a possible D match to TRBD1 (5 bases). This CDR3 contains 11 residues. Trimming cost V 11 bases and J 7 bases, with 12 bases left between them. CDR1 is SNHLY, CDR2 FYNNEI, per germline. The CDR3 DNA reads TGTGCCTCGTTAGGGGCGAATGAGCAGTTCTTC. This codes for CASLGANEQFF. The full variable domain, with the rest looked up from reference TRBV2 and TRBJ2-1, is EPEVTQTPSHQVTQMGQEVILRCVPISNHLYFYWYRQILGQKVEFLVSFYNNEISEKSEIFDDQFSVERPDGSNFTLKIRSTKLEDSAMYFCASLGANEQFFGPGTRLTVL.

CDR3 sequence: CAWSGANQGGEAEKLFF. The CDR3 DNA follows: TGTGCCTGGAGTGGAGCCAACCAAGGGGGCGAAGCTGAAAAACTGTTTTTT. The chain couples TRBV30 to TRBJ1-4; 7 bases line up with TRBD1. From germline, CDR1 is GTSNPN and CDR2 SVGIG (reference sequence). Trimming cost V 1 base and J 7 bases; bases outside gene matches: 15. The CDR3 is 17 amino acids.

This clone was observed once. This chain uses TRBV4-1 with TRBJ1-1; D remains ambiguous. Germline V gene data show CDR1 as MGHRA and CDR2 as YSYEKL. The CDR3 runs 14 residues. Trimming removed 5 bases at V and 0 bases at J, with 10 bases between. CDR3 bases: TGCGCCAGCAGCTTCCGGGAAATGAACACTGAAGCTTTCTTT. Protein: CASSFREMNTEAFF.

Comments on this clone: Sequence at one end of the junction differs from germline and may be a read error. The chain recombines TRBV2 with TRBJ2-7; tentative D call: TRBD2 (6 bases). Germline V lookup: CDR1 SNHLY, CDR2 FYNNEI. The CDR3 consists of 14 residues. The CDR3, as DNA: TGTGCCAGCAGCGAAGGGACTCTCTCCTACGAGCAGTACTTC. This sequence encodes CASSEGTLSYEQYF.

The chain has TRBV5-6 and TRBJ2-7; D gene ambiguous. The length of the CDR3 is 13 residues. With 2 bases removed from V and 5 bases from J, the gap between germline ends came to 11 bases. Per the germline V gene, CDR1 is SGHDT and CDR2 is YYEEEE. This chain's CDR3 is CASSFGEGDEQYF. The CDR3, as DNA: TGTGCCAGCAGCTTCGGCGAAGGAGACGAGCAGTACTTC.

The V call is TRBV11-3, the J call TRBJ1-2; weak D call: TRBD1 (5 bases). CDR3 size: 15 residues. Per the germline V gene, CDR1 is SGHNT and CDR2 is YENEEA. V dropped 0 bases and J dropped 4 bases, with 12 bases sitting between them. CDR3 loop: CASSLDRSQGYGYTF. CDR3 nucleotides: TGTGCCAGCAGCTTAGATAGGTCGCAGGGCTATGGCTACACCTTC. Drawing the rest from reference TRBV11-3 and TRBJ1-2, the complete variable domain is EAGVVQSPRYKIIEKKQPVAFWCNPISGHNTLYWYLQNLGQGPELLIRYENEEAVDDSQLPKDRFSAERLKGVDSTLKIQPAELGDSAVYLCASSLDRSQGYGYTFGSGTRLTVV.

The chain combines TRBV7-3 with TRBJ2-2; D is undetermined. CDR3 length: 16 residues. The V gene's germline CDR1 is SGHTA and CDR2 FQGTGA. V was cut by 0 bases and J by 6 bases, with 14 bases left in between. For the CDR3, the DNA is TGTGCCAGCAGCTTAACGTTGCGTGGGCCCCCCGGGGAGCTGTTTTTT. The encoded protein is CASSLTLRGPPGELFF.

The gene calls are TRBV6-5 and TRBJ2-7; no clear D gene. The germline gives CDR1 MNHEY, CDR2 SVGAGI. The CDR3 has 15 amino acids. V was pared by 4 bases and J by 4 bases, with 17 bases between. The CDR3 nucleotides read TGTGCCAGCAGTTCCCGCCCGACACCCTTTTACGAGCAGTACTTC. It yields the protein CASSSRPTPFYEQYF.

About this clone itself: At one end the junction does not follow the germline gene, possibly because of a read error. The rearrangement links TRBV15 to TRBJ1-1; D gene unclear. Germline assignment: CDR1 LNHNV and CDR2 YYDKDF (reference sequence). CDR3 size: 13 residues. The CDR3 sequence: CATSGELDTEAFF. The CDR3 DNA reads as TGTGCCACCAGCGGAGAACTCGACACTGAAGCTTTCTTT.

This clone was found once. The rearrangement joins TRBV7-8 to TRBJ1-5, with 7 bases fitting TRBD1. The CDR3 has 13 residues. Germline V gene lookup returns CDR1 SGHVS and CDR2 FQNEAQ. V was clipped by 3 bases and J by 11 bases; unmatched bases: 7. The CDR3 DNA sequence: TGTGCCAGCAGCTTTGACCGTCAGGGGGCCCAGCATTTT. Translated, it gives CASSFDRQGAQHF.

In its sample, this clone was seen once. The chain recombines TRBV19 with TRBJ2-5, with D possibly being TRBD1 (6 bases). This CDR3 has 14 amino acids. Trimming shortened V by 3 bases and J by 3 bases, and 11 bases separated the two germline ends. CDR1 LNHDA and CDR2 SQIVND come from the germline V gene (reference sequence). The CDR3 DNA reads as TGTGCCAGTAGTATGCAAGGGGGAGAAGAGACCCAGTACTTC. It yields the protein CASSMQGGEETQYF.

CDR3 sequence (DNA): TGTGCCAGCAGCGTAGCTCTAGGGGGCTCCTACAATGAGCAGTTCTTC. Translating gives CASSVALGGSYNEQFF. This chain links TRBV9 with TRBJ2-1; TRBD1 might be the D (6 bases). The CDR3 contains 16 residues. Between the trimmed V and J ends, which lost 0 bases and 0 bases, there was a span of 10 bases. Germline CDR1 and CDR2: SGDLS and YYNGEE.

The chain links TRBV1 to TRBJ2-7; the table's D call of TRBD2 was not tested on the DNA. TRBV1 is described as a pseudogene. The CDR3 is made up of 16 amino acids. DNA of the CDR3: TGCACCAGCAGCACCCGTGTTCGGACTAGCTTCTACGAGCAGTACTTC. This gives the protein CTSSTRVRTSFYEQYF.

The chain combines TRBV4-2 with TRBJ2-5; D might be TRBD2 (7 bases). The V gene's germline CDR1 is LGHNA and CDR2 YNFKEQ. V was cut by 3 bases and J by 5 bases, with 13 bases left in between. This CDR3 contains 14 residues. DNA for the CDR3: TGTGCCAGCAGCCACGGGGGGCTTGCGGAGACCCAGTACTTC. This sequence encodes CASSHGGLAETQYF.

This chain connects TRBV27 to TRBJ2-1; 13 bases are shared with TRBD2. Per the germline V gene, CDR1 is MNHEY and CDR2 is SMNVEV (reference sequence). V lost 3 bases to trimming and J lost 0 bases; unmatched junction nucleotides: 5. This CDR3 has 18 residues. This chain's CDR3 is CASSFTSGRANSYNEQFF. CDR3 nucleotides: TGTGCCAGCAGTTTTACTAGCGGGAGGGCCAACTCCTACAATGAGCAGTTCTTC.